This TCR beta chain appears in the sequencing data of a study of Ad26.COV2.S vaccination and SARS-CoV-2 variants. Generated by immunoSEQ multiplex PCR, the TCRdb table keeps only in-frame clones and is missing some. The sample records about 280,000 clones, 87% being singletons. Losses at the gene ends were 5 bases for V and 1 base for J; bases not matched to a gene: 3. In germline, CDR1 is LGHDT, CDR2 YNNKEL (reference sequence). This CDR3 has 15 residues. Treatment in this sample: approximately 18 received Ad26.COV2.S at low or high dose, single or two shots; 5 received placebo; per-sample allocation not given. Collection of samples fell on day 63 after the first vaccine or placebo injection.

The specimen was peripheral blood, collected in a trial of Ad26.COV2.S vaccine versus placebo. The chain recombines TRBV3-1 (or the pseudogene TRBV3-2) with TRBJ2-3; 10 positions agree with TRBD2. The receptor was isolated from a person between 18 and 60 years old who received the Ad26.COV2.S COVID-19 vaccine or a placebo. CDR3 residues: CASSVLAGGTDTQYF. The DNA of the CDR3 is TGTGCCAGCAGCGTCCTAGCGGGGGGCACAGATACGCAGTATTTT.